This T cell receptor (beta chain) originates from a study of blood T cells in healthy people across ages. Sample-barcoded 5' priming and a J-beta primer mix drove a second PCR of about 7 to 12 cycles. A template-switch adaptor containing 12 random nucleotides labeled each cDNA molecule. TCRdb processed the 5' RACE reads anew with MiXCR; each CDR3 protein has one entry. The sample lists about 1,400,000 distinct CDR3 sequences; roughly 45% were seen once. This clonotype came up a few times. The length of the CDR3 is 14 residues. Germline V gene lookup returns CDR1 MNHNS and CDR2 SASEGT. Trimming took off 2 bases at V and 1 base at J, with 7 bases between the two ends. Caucasian individuals from Russia who were healthy and aged 6 to 90 acted as donors.

This TCR came from a woman younger than 35 in good health. The chain joins TRBV6-1 to TRBJ2-3; D not certain. Material: blood. The CDR3 coding sequence is TGTGCCAGCAGTGAAAATAGAGGCACAGATACGCAGTATTTT. Amino acid sequence: CASSENRGTDTQYF.